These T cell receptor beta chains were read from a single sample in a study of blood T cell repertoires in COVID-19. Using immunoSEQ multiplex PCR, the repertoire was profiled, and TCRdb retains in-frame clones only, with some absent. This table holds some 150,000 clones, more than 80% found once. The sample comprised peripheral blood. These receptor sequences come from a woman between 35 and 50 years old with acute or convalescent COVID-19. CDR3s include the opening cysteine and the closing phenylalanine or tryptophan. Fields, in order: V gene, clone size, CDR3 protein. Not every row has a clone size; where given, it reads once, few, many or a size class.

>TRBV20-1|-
CSASSQYRVSTDTQYF
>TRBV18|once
CASSPSGLAGAGDEQFF
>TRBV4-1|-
CASSQEPDSYYGYTF
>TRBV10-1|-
CASSALEFTGELFF
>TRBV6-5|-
CASSSDYPGEGTQYF
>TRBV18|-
CASSPQLFSDTEAFF
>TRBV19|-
CASSIGGGRAVEQYF
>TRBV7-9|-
CASSLRDRAYEQYF
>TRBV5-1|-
CASSLRASGSTDTQYF
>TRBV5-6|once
CASSRDRGEEQYF
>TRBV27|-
CASSLKTYNEQFF
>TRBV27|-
CASRLDRVNYNEQFF
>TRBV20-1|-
CSASSGERKTQYF
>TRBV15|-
CATSRAGTGAYGYTF
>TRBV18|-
CASSPSNIASGMGTEAFF
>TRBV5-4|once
CASSLVGANTEAFF
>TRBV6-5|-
CASIKGLAYSGELFF
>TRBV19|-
CASSIWGLGANEQFF
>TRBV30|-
CAWSVRGGNIQYF
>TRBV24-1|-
CATSDLDTYEQYF
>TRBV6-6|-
CASSYGGFDEQYF
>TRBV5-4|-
CASSLVQGVGNSPLHF
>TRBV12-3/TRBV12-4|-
CASSSSGTYEQYF
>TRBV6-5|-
CASSYSRNQPQHF
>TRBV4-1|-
CASSQSSGQNYEQYF
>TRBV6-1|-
CASSEAFLTGVNQPQHF
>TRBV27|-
CASSLFFTPDREGYTF
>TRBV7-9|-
CASSGIGVVIEQFF
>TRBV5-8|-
CASSLYGLAGGWNEQFF
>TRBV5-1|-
CASSLDLLPGYNEQFF
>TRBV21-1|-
CASSEKTYRDRHTGELFF
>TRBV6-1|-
CASSESGGGDYNEQFF
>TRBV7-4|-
CASSVTGLKVYTQYF
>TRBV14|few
CASSLAGGNRYEQYF